The 27 T cell receptor beta chains presented below share a single source sample, sequenced in a study of shared clonotypes between healthy human individuals. Some clones are missing from TCRdb's copy, which holds only in-frame ones; the method was immunoSEQ multiplex PCR. The sample has around 1.9 million clones; 85% to 95% are singletons. Selected positively for CCR7 and CD45RO-negative, naive CD8 cells excluded terminally differentiated effector memory CD45RA+ cells. The sequenced sample was naive CD8+ T cells from PBMCs. The origin of the receptors is a man between 18 and 29 years old in good health. Some clones in this sample may be carry-over from other donors' samples.

This chain joins TRBV7-9 and TRBJ1-1; D unclear. Per the germline V gene, CDR1 is SEHNR and CDR2 is FQNEAQ (reference sequence). The CDR3 contains 16 residues. The V and J ends lost 3 bases and 4 bases respectively, with 18 bases between them. The CDR3 protein is CASSFPGPRQRTEAFF. Written as DNA, the CDR3 is TGTGCCAGCAGCTTCCCGGGCCCCAGGCAGCGCACTGAAGCTTTCTTT.

The chain is built from TRBV6-1 and TRBJ2-1; 9 bases fit TRBD2. The CDR3 covers 16 residues. V lost 1 base to trimming and J lost 5 bases; unmatched junction nucleotides: 6. Germline assignment: CDR1 MNHNS and CDR2 SASEGT. The CDR3 loop reads CASSEGWTSVNNEQFF. The CDR3 DNA follows: TGTGCCAGCAGTGAAGGATGGACTAGCGTAAACAATGAGCAGTTCTTC.

This rearrangement joins TRBV5-4 to TRBJ2-5, with 7 bases that match TRBD2. With 4 bases clipped from V and 3 bases from J, the junction kept 15 bases outside the gene matches. The CDR3 has 17 residues. CDR1 and CDR2 from the germline V gene are SGHNT and YYREEE (reference sequence). CDR3 amino acids: CASSGVASGAGEETQYF. The CDR3 nucleotides are TGTGCCAGCAGCGGAGTGGCTAGCGGAGCTGGGGAAGAGACCCAGTACTTC.

The chain recombines TRBV28 with TRBJ1-5, with a possible D match to TRBD1 (5 bases). Germline CDR1 reads MDHEN; CDR2 reads SYDVKM. The ends were cut back, 7 bases at V and 3 bases at J, with 22 bases in the middle. This CDR3 comprises 17 residues. CDR3 bases: TGTGCCAGCACGGAGCTAATGGGGCAGTCCGTCAATCAGCCCCAGCATTTT. As protein: CASTELMGQSVNQPQHF.

The chain recombines TRBV6-5 with TRBJ2-7; D is unresolved. This CDR3 comprises 12 residues. Trimming left V 5 bases short and J 0 bases short, with 5 bases between. Germline V lookup: CDR1 MNHEY, CDR2 SVGAGI. The DNA for the CDR3 is TGTGCCAGCAGTGACCTCTCCTACGAGCAGTACTTC. Amino acid sequence: CASSDLSYEQYF.

Concerning this clone: The sample contains more than one DNA sequence encoding this CDR3. V and J are TRBV9 and TRBJ2-3; the D is unclear. The CDR3 covers 14 residues. The V end lost 0 bases, the J end lost 0 bases, and 5 bases lay between the germline ends. The V gene's germline CDR1 is SGDLS and CDR2 YYNGEE. The CDR3 reads CASSVGRSTDTQYF. CDR3 DNA sequence: TGTGCCAGCAGCGTAGGACGGAGCACAGATACGCAGTATTTT.

This clone was seen just once. The V and J genes are TRBV27 and TRBJ2-2; 13 nucleotides agree with TRBD2. Per germline, CDR1 MNHEY and CDR2 SMNVEV (reference sequence). The V and J ends lost 5 bases and 6 bases, in that order; junction bases with no gene match: 12. The CDR3 is made up of 18 amino acids. CDR3 in amino acids: CASSKLGTSGARAGELFF. CDR3 sequence (DNA): TGTGCCAGCAGTAAACTCGGGACTAGCGGGGCCCGGGCCGGGGAGCTGTTTTTT.

The chain couples TRBV30 to TRBJ2-1; D is unclear. The ends were cut back, 0 bases at V and 5 bases at J, with 5 bases in the middle. This CDR3 spans 12 amino acids. Germline-derived CDR1 and CDR2 are GTSNPN and SVGIG (reference sequence). CDR3 residues: CAWSVMDNEQFF. The CDR3 DNA is TGTGCCTGGAGTGTAATGGACAATGAGCAGTTCTTC.

The chain recombines TRBV28 with TRBJ1-1, with 11 bases identical to TRBD1. The CDR3 is 17 amino acids. Unmatched junction bases numbered 10, after V lost 1 base and J lost 6 bases. CDR1 MDHEN and CDR2 SYDVKM come from the germline V gene. Here the CDR3 DNA reads TGTGCCAGCAGTTTATCCCCCTGGACAGGGGGCTTCGCTGAAGCTTTCTTT. Its protein product is CASSLSPWTGGFAEAFF.

This clone was counted only a few times. The V call is TRBV19, the J call TRBJ2-7; 8 bases match TRBD2. Trimming cost V 5 bases and J 5 bases; bases outside gene matches: 8. Germline lookup yields CDR1 LNHDA and CDR2 SQIVND (reference sequence). This CDR3 region has 14 residues. The chain's CDR3 is CASSGTRGGDEQYF. The CDR3 DNA reads TGTGCCAGTAGTGGGACTAGAGGAGGAGACGAGCAGTACTTC.

The rearrangement links TRBV29-1 to TRBJ2-1; a possible D gene is TRBD2 (5 bases). Germline V gene lookup returns CDR1 SQVTM and CDR2 ANQGSEA. The V gene lost 7 bases and the J gene lost 3 bases, with 13 bases spanning the gap. The CDR3 contains 13 residues. CDR3 bases: TGCAGCGGGACTGATCGGGACTACAATGAGCAGTTCTTC. Protein sequence: CSGTDRDYNEQFF.

This chain's CDR3 is CASSYGTSGREDTGELFF. Written as DNA, the CDR3 is TGTGCCAGCAGCTACGGGACTAGCGGGAGAGAGGACACCGGGGAGCTGTTTTTT. The genes are TRBV7-9 and TRBJ2-2, with 14 bases aligning to TRBD2. The CDR3 has 18 amino acids. The junction had 7 bases not matched to a gene; V was cut back by 4 bases and J by 3 bases. Germline V gene sequence: CDR1 SEHNR, CDR2 FQNEAQ (reference sequence).

The chain carries TRBV19 and TRBJ2-1, with a possible D match to TRBD1 (6 bases). Trimming stripped 3 bases from V and 5 bases from J, with 17 bases between. This CDR3 is 16 amino acids long. Germline V CDR1 and CDR2: LNHDA, SQIVND (reference sequence). The CDR3 here is CASSIGRGVLHNEQFF. The CDR3 nucleotides are TGTGCCAGTAGTATCGGCAGGGGAGTTCTCCACAATGAGCAGTTCTTC.

The J gene is TRBJ1-2, the V gene TRBV7-9; D is undetermined. The CDR3 is 13 amino acids. The V end lost 11 bases, the J end lost 2 bases, and 15 bases lay between the germline ends. CDR1 SEHNR and CDR2 FQNEAQ come from the germline V gene (reference sequence). CDR3 bases: TGTGCCGGGTACAGCGACCACAACTATGGCTACACCTTC. Its translation: CAGYSDHNYGYTF.

The chain is built from TRBV10-1 and TRBJ2-7; D not resolved. Trimming pared 6 bases from V and 5 bases from J, leaving 20 bases between. CDR3 length: 15 residues. Germline V gives CDR1 WNHNN, CDR2 SYGVQD (reference sequence). The CDR3 is CASSEHISPMNEQYF. The CDR3 DNA reads as TGCGCCAGCAGCGAACATATATCACCTATGAACGAGCAGTACTTC.

The rearrangement uses TRBV27 and TRBJ1-2; D is unclear. This CDR3 spans 17 amino acids. Germline V CDR1 and CDR2: MNHEY, SMNVEV (reference sequence). Trimming took off 7 bases at V and 4 bases at J, with 25 bases between the two ends. CDR3 protein: CASTPGQAAAASYGYTF. CDR3 sequence (DNA): TGTGCCAGCACCCCAGGCCAGGCTGCGGCGGCCTCCTATGGCTACACCTTC.

The rearrangement uses TRBV13 and TRBJ2-7; 10 nucleotides agree with TRBD2. The V and J ends lost 6 bases and 5 bases, in that order; junction bases with no gene match: 7. CDR1 is PRHDT, CDR2 FYEKMQ, per germline (reference sequence). CDR3 size: 14 residues. The CDR3 DNA is TGTGCCAGCAGGCCTAGCGGGAGTATCCACGAGCAGTACTTC. It yields the protein CASRPSGSIHEQYF.

The chain recombines TRBV6-6 with TRBJ1-1, with TRBD1 matching 12 bases. Germline V gene lookup returns CDR1 MNHNY and CDR2 SVGAGI (reference sequence). V gave up 0 bases and J gave up 11 bases; unmatched junction bases: 7. CDR3 length: 15 residues. DNA for the CDR3: TGTGCCAGCAGTTACTCTGGGACAGGGGGCTCGACGGCTTTCTTT. Its translation: CASSYSGTGGSTAFF.

The V call is TRBV7-2, the J call TRBJ1-1; maybe TRBD1 (5 bases). Germline CDR1 is SGHTA and CDR2 is FQGNSA. V was shortened by 5 bases and J by 1 base, with 14 bases between the two germline ends. The CDR3 runs 15 residues. CDR3: CASSDRRVRNTEAFF. The CDR3 DNA sequence: TGTGCCAGCAGCGACCGCAGGGTGAGGAACACTGAAGCTTTCTTT.

The chain uses TRBV14 and TRBJ2-1, with TRBD1 matching 8 bases. Trimming took 5 bases from V and 9 from J; bases not matched to a gene: 6. The V gene's germline CDR1 is SGHDN and CDR2 FVKESK. The CDR3 consists of 13 residues. CDR3 coding DNA: TGTGCCAGCAGCGTCGGACAGGGAGGTGAGCAGTTCTTC. Protein sequence: CASSVGQGGEQFF.

The J gene is TRBJ1-1, the V gene TRBV28; no clear D. Germline values: CDR1 MDHEN, CDR2 SYDVKM. V was cut by 4 bases and J by 3 bases, with 6 bases left in between. The CDR3 totals 12 residues. The CDR3 spells CASSWADTEAFF. CDR3 nucleotide sequence: TGTGCCAGCAGTTGGGCAGACACTGAAGCTTTCTTT.

The genes are TRBV9 and TRBJ2-7; D could derive from TRBD1 or TRBD2 (6 bases each). V was cut by 6 bases and J by 4 bases, with 17 bases left in between. The CDR3 spans 14 residues. Germline lookup yields CDR1 SGDLS and CDR2 YYNGEE. CDR3 amino acids: CASTPGGGGYEQYF. The CDR3 DNA follows: TGTGCCAGCACCCCCGGTGGAGGGGGTTACGAGCAGTACTTC.

This clone has only one observation. The chain is built from TRBV16 and TRBJ2-7; D remains ambiguous. Germline lookup yields CDR1 KGHSY and CDR2 FQNENV. The CDR3 runs to 15 residues. V lost 1 base, J lost 0 bases, and 10 bases lay in between. In DNA, the CDR3 is TGTGCCAGCAGCCAATTTCGCCAGAGCTCCTACGAGCAGTACTTC. This codes for CASSQFRQSSYEQYF.

The chain joins TRBV15 to TRBJ2-1; no definite D call. Trimming took 6 bases from V and 5 from J, leaving 11 bases between them. The V gene's germline CDR1 is LNHNV and CDR2 YYDKDF (reference sequence). The CDR3 runs 13 residues. The CDR3 loop is CATRESRDNEQFF. CDR3 coding DNA: TGTGCCACCAGAGAGTCGAGAGACAATGAGCAGTTCTTC.

V and J are TRBV4-1 and TRBJ1-1; D gene ambiguous. Germline V CDR1 and CDR2: MGHRA, YSYEKL. The V end lost 4 bases, the J end lost 5 bases, and 8 bases lay between the germline ends. The CDR3 runs 12 residues. CDR3 amino acids: CASSPPGTEAFF. The CDR3 DNA follows: TGCGCCAGCAGCCCCCCGGGGACTGAAGCTTTCTTT.

As for this clone: The sample has other DNA sequences that encode this CDR3 too. V is TRBV7-9 and J is TRBJ1-1; weak D call: TRBD1 (6 bases). The V gene's germline CDR1 is SEHNR and CDR2 FQNEAQ (reference sequence). The V and J ends lost 0 bases and 1 base respectively, with 6 bases between them. This CDR3 region has 14 residues. The CDR3 reads CASSLAGANTEAFF. The CDR3 bases are TGTGCCAGCAGCTTAGCGGGGGCGAACACTGAAGCTTTCTTT.

The genes are TRBV7-6 and TRBJ2-7; D is tentatively TRBD1 or TRBD2 (5 bases each). The CDR3 is made up of 15 amino acids. The germline V gene has CDR1 SGHVS and CDR2 FNYEAQ. V lost 6 bases to trimming and J lost 0 bases, with 15 bases between them. The chain's CDR3 is CASSPGTVSSYEQYF. The CDR3 DNA follows: TGTGCCAGCAGTCCGGGGACGGTGAGCTCCTACGAGCAGTACTTC.